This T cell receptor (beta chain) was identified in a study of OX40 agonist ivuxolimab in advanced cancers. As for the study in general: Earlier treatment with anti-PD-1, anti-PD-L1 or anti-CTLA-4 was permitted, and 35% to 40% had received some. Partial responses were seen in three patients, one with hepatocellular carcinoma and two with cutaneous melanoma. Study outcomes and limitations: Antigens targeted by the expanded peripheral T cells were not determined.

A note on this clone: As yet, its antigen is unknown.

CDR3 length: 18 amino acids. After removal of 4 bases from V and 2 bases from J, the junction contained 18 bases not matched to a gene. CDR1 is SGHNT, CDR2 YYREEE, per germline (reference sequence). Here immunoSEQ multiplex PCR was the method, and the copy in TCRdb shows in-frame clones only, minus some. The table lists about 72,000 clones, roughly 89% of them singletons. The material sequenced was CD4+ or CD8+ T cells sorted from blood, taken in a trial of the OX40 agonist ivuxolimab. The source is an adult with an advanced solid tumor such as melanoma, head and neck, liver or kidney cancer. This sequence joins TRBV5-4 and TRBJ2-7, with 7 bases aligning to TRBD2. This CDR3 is CASSQRASERGTPYEQYF. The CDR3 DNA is TGTGCCAGCAGCCAAAGGGCTAGCGAGCGGGGTACACCCTACGAGCAGTACTTC.